This T cell receptor beta chain was profiled in a study of blood T cell repertoires in COVID-19 (dated by TCRdb to about 2020). Broadly, across the study: The collaborator samples originated in the United States, Italy and Spain and spanned the acute and convalescent phases of COVID-19. The material from the prospective study consisted of cDNA or gDNA derived from T cells, B-cell-depleted T cells, or PBMCs. The dataset comprised deeply sampled blood TCRbeta repertoires from subjects exposed to, actively infected with, or recovered from COVID-19. Samples came from the ongoing ImmuneRACE study (first 160 participants) plus 1,254 subjects from 6 global collaborators. The repertoires were made available in a free public database intended to serve as a resource for research on the immune response to SARS-CoV-2. Where HLA class I and class II types were available, the types were taken from metadata supplied by the sample provider, not from assay-based typing. A de-identified subject ID, COVID-19 status, age in years and sex were almost always included in the sample metadata.

As regards this clone: No cognate antigen has been identified for it. Base qualities are not provided; no much larger clone lies one nucleotide away.

TCRbeta CDR3 regions were amplified from genomic DNA by means of the immunoSEQ Assay, a bias-controlled multiplex PCR. The study's processing was this. Nucleated cell counts per sample were estimated from amplification of reference gene primers within the assay. To quantify the absolute abundance of each unique TCRbeta CDR3 rearrangement, sequence reads were collapsed and filtered. For each sample, productive Simpson clonality was calculated as the square root of Simpson's diversity index across productive rearrangements. Not all clones reach the TCRdb copy of this immuneACCESS table, which keeps in-frame sequences only. Checked studies attribute under half of the gap to unresolved V genes and leave the rest unexplained. V and J calls and clone size are given by that table; D and trimming were obtained from the DNA. Across this sample there are over 100,000 clones, with around nine tenths seen only once. The top ten clonotypes cover roughly an eighth of the sample.

CDR1 MNHEY and CDR2 SMNVEV were looked up in the germline V gene (reference sequence). The CDR3 runs 16 residues from the cysteine to the phenylalanine. The DNA shown is the 48-base CDR3, in frame from base 1. V ends up 3 bases short and J 5 bases short, with an unmatched junction base count of 10. At one collaborating source in Seattle, patients were enrolled during active infection and were followed longitudinally through the course of disease. Collaborating institutions collected whole blood in K2EDTA tubes following their own protocols. For TCRbeta analysis, collaborators shipped samples in one of three forms: frozen whole blood, isolated PBMCs, or DNA extracted from either of those sample types. The full study reports these points: The quantity of clinical and demographic metadata differed by source and by participant and was supplied without curation.

Sequenced material: peripheral blood. The sequence joins TRBV27 to TRBJ2-5, with 9 bases matching TRBD1. This receptor was taken from a woman aged 70-85 years with COVID-19, enrolled during active disease. The DNA is as follows: TGTGCCAGCAGTTTTTCGCCGGGGACAGGGATGGAGACCCAGTACTTC. Its product reads: CASSFSPGTGMETQYF.